The subject of this entry is one T cell receptor (beta chain). Per germline, CDR1 SNHLY and CDR2 FYNNEI. The length of the CDR3 is 16 residues. The V gene end was trimmed by 3 bases and the J gene end by 3 bases; junction bases not matched to a gene: 9. The data were produced by immunoSEQ multiplex PCR, yet TCRdb's version contains in-frame clones alone and is incomplete. The sample lists about 260,000 clones; 70% to 90% were seen once. These data come from a study of blood T cell repertoires in COVID-19. Study at large: COVID-19 samples, acute and convalescent, were from the United States, Italy and Spain. T cells, B-cell-depleted T cells, or PBMCs supplied cDNA or gDNA.

Participants, roughly 18 to 90 years old, spanned under 25 US areas. Exposed volunteers were people who met a COVID-19 case within 2 weeks before study entry. J is TRBJ2-5 and V is TRBV2, with 8 nucleotides matching TRBD2. The sample consisted of PBMCs or T cells enriched from blood (not recorded which). The TCR comes from a man in his fifties or sixties who had been exposed to COVID-19. CDR3 region: CASSDDPGGPEETQYF. In nucleotides, the CDR3 is TGTGCCAGCAGTGACGATCCGGGAGGGCCGGAAGAGACCCAGTACTTC.